This T cell receptor beta chain came from a study of response to subunit inactivated influenza vaccine. Each CDR3 protein is one row after TCRdb ran MiXCR on the RT-PCR reads. The table lists roughly 630,000 distinct CDR3 sequences, 14% of them singletons, with approximately 7.6% in the top ten. Study-wide results and limits: Authors suggested that a seasonal influenza vaccination recruits few new T cells each time.

V lost 2 bases and J lost 3; bases outside the gene matches: 8. Germline CDR1 reads MGHDK; CDR2 reads SYGVNS. The CDR3 contains 17 residues. This clonotype has more than one count but fewer than ten. Its target is not known. The sample in question was PBMCs from blood, obtained 14 days before vaccination. V usage is TRBV25-1 and J usage is TRBJ2-1; 9 bases line up with TRBD2. The clonotype was recovered from a man between 50 and 59 years old who received an inactivated influenza vaccine. The CDR3 bases are TGTGCCAGCAGTGAAGGGCTCGCGGGAGGGATCTACAATGAGCAGTTCTTC. The encoded protein is CASSEGLAGGIYNEQFF. Based on the CDR3 plus reference TRBV25-1 and TRBJ2-1, the full variable domain is EADIYQTPRYLVIGTGKKITLECSQTMGHDKMYWYQQDPGMELHLIHYSYGVNSTEKGDLSSESTVSRIRTEHFPLTLESARPSHTSQYLCASSEGLAGGIYNEQFFGPGTRLTVL.